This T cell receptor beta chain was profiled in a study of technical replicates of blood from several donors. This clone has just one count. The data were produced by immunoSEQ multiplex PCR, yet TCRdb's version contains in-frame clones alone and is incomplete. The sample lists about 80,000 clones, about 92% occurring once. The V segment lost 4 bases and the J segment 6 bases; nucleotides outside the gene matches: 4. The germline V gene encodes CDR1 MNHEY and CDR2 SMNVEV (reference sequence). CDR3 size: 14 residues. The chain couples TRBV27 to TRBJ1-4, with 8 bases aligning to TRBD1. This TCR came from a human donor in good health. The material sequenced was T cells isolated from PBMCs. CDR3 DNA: TGTGCCAGCAGTTGGACAGGGAGCGATGAAAAACTGTTTTTT. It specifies CASSWTGSDEKLFF.